This TCR beta chain was identified during a study of blood T cells in healthy people across ages. There are 14 residues in the CDR3. V trimming: 7 bases; J trimming: 3 bases; junction bases outside the gene matches: 7. From germline, CDR1 is ENHRY and CDR2 SYGVKD. Then a second PCR, running about 7 to 11 cycles, was carried out with a sample-barcoded 5' primer and a J-beta primer mix. Using its own MiXCR run on the 5' RACE reads, TCRdb lists one record per CDR3 protein. The sample gives around 1.5 million distinct CDR3 sequences, about 31% of which show up once; roughly 12% is in the top ten. Ten or more counts support this clonotype.

The sequence was collected from a young woman in good health. The sequenced material came from blood. The V call is TRBV10-3, the J call TRBJ2-3; 7 positions agree with TRBD1. The CDR3 DNA is TGTGCCATCAAACCGGGACAGTGGACAGATACGCAGTATTTT. Translated, it gives CAIKPGQWTDTQYF.